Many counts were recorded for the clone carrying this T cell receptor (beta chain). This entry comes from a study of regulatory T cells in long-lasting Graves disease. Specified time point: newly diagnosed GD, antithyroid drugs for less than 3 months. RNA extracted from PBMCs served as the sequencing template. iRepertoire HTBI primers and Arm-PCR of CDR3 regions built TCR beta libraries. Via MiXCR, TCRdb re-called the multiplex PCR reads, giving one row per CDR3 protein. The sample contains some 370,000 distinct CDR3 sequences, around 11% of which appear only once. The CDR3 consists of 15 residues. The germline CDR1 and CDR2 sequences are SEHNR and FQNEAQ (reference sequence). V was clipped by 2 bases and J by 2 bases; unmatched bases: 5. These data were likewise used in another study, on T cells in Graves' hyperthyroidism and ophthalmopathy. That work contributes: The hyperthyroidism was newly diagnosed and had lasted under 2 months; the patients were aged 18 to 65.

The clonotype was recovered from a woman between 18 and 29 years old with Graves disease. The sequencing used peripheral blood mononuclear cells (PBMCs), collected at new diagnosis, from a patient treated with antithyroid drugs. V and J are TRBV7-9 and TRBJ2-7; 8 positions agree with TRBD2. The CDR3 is CASSLSETSAYEQYF. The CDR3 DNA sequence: TGTGCCAGCAGCTTATCGGAGACTAGCGCCTACGAGCAGTACTTC.